This T cell receptor (beta chain) was profiled in a study of identical twins. Study results and caveats: Insertions were reduced in abundant cord blood beta clonotypes but not in memory repertoires. Out-of-frame alpha sequences shared by twins were enriched for low generation probability.

Losses at the gene ends were 2 bases for V and 4 bases for J; bases not matched to a gene: 6. Germline CDR1 is MDHEN and CDR2 is SYDVKM. The CDR3 contains 15 residues. A universal primer site came from template switching; cDNA carried unique molecular identifiers. TCRdb called the 5' RACE reads again in MiXCR, with one record for every CDR3 protein. Of fewer than 650,000 distinct CDR3 sequences detected, approximately 10% appear once; the ten largest clones hold under 3.5%. Many counts were recorded for this clonotype. As yet, its antigen is unknown. This sample was shared with a second study, whose subject was yellow fever vaccine responses in identical twins.

V gene TRBV28 combines with J gene TRBJ2-5; 8 positions agree with TRBD1. Sequenced sample: PBMCs. The sequence derives from a young woman in good health. CDR3 DNA sequence: TGTGCCAGCAGTTTACTTTCTACAGGGGGAGAGACCCAGTACTTC. It yields the protein CASSLLSTGGETQYF. Complete variable domain (other parts from reference TRBV28 and TRBJ2-5): DVKVTQSSRYLVKRTGEKVFLECVQDMDHENMFWYRQDPGLGLRLIYFSYDVKMKEKGDIPEGYSVSREKKERFSLILESASTNQTSMYLCASSLLSTGGETQYFGPGTRLLVL.